A single sample is the source of the 21 T cell receptor beta chains below, sequenced in a study of T cells expressing NK-cell markers. TCRdb re-called the 5' RACE reads and shows each CDR3 protein once, DNA omitted. Here the sample table reports roughly 120,000 distinct CDR3 sequences. Sequencing used blood T cells: a sorted CD56 or NKG2C T cell subset, CD4+ or CD8+ T cells, or bulk PBMC T cells (not recorded which). Receptors were obtained from a woman between 18 and 69 years old in good health.

This sequence joins TRBV7-9 and TRBJ2-1; the TRBD2 assignment by TCRdb is unverifiable without DNA. The CDR3 covers 16 residues. Germline V gene sequence: CDR1 SEHNR, CDR2 FQNEAQ (reference sequence). CDR3 protein: CASSLPGTSGYNEQFF.

This chain uses TRBV12-3 or TRBV12-4 with TRBJ2-3; without DNA, the TCRdb call of TRBD2 cannot be checked. This CDR3 region has 15 residues. CDR3 sequence: CASSLASGGPDTQYF.

The chain employs TRBV4-3 and TRBJ1-1; the D call of TRBD1 rests on TCRdb alone, since no DNA is present to check it. The CDR3 runs to 14 residues. CDR1 is LGHNA, CDR2 YSLEER, per germline. This CDR3 is CASSQVGTDFEAFF.

The chain uses TRBV7-9 and TRBJ1-5; checking the TCRdb D call of TRBD1 is not possible without DNA. Germline V gene sequence: CDR1 SEHNR, CDR2 FQNEAQ (reference sequence). The CDR3 has 17 residues. The CDR3 loop reads CASSSPRTGGRNQPQHF. The full variable domain, its missing parts supplied by reference TRBV7-9 and TRBJ1-5, is DTGVSQNPRHKITKRGQNVTFRCDPISEHNRLYWYRQTLGQGPEFLTYFQNEAQLEKSRLLSDRFSAERPKGSFSTLEIQRTEQGDSAMYLCASSSPRTGGRNQPQHFGDGTRLSIL.

V and J are TRBV24-1 and TRBJ2-7; TCRdb's assignment of TRBD1 cannot be checked, as there is no DNA. The CDR3 totals 15 residues. CDR1 and CDR2 (germline): KGHDR, SFDVKD. The CDR3 reads CATSDLQSGAYEQYF.

This chain uses TRBV5-1 with TRBJ2-1; TCRdb names TRBD2, which stays unverified in the absence of DNA. Looked up from germline, CDR1 is SGHRS and CDR2 is YFSETQ. The CDR3 covers 15 residues. This CDR3 is CASSSDRGAIDEQFF.

The V and J genes are TRBV7-8 and TRBJ2-2; lacking DNA, the TRBD1 call made by TCRdb goes unchecked. The CDR3 length is 20 residues. CDR1 and CDR2 from the germline V gene are SGHVS and FQNEAQ. The CDR3 here is CASRVLGTGRLILGTGELFF. Combining the CDR3 with reference TRBV7-8 and TRBJ2-2 gives the whole variable domain GAGVSQSPRYKVAKRGQDVALRCDPISGHVSLFWYQQALGQGPEFLTYFQNEAQLDKSGLPSDRFFAERPEGSVSTLKIQRTQQEDSAVYLCASRVLGTGRLILGTGELFFGEGSRLTVL.

This sequence joins TRBV6-5 and TRBJ1-1. This CDR3 comprises 14 residues. Germline assignment: CDR1 MNHEY and CDR2 SVGAGI. CDR3 sequence: CASSYEVEGTEAFF.

The CDR3 sequence: CASSLVPNNEQFF. This sequence joins TRBV5-6 and TRBJ2-1. The length of the CDR3 is 13 residues. The germline gives CDR1 SGHDT, CDR2 YYEEEE.

CDR3 sequence: CASSIGGPFLNEQFF. The chain has TRBV19 and TRBJ2-1; the TRBD1 assignment by TCRdb is unverifiable without DNA. This CDR3 region has 15 residues. CDR1 is LNHDA and CDR2 is SQIVND in the germline V gene (reference sequence).

V gene TRBV7-9 combines with J gene TRBJ1-1; TCRdb gives TRBD1 as the D gene, but with no DNA this cannot be confirmed. Germline assignment: CDR1 SEHNR and CDR2 FQNEAQ (reference sequence). The CDR3 loop spans 15 amino acids. CDR3 loop: CASSLDRGVDTEAFF.

The V call is TRBV7-2, the J call TRBJ2-5; the TRBD1 assignment by TCRdb is unverifiable without DNA. This CDR3 has 16 residues. Germline CDR1 reads SGHTA; CDR2 reads FQGNSA. The CDR3 spells CASSLGAGGWEETQYF.

The V gene is TRBV7-9, the J gene TRBJ2-1. In germline, CDR1 is SEHNR, CDR2 FQNEAQ (reference sequence). The CDR3 runs to 13 residues. CDR3 protein: CAIRGKSYNEQFF.

The gene calls are TRBV10-3 and TRBJ1-1; TCRdb picks TRBD1, but there is no DNA to check that call. Germline V CDR1 and CDR2: ENHRY, SYGVKD. The CDR3 totals 15 residues. CDR3 amino acids: CAISAQEAGNTEAFF.

The J gene is TRBJ2-5, the V gene TRBV20-1; TCRdb's assignment of TRBD1 cannot be checked, as there is no DNA. CDR1 is DFQATT and CDR2 is SNEGSKA in the germline V gene (reference sequence). This CDR3 comprises 13 residues. CDR3 residues: CSARQGAVETQYF.

The chain combines TRBV29-1 with TRBJ2-7; TCRdb's assignment of TRBD1 cannot be checked, as there is no DNA. The CDR3 contains 15 residues. Germline V gene lookup returns CDR1 SQVTM and CDR2 ANQGSEA. The CDR3 loop reads CSVEGGGTGAYEQYF.

This rearrangement joins TRBV6-5 to TRBJ2-2; lacking DNA, the TRBD1 call made by TCRdb goes unchecked. Germline CDR1 and CDR2: MNHEY and SVGAGI. The CDR3 has 14 amino acids. CDR3 sequence reads: CASSYLQGGRELFF.

The rearrangement uses TRBV19 and TRBJ1-5; the TCRdb D gene call, TRBD1, has no DNA to confirm it. Germline lookup yields CDR1 LNHDA and CDR2 SQIVND (reference sequence). The CDR3 spans 15 residues. CDR3 sequence reads: CASSIGDRSLLPQHF.

V gene TRBV20-1 combines with J gene TRBJ1-5; the D call from TCRdb, TRBD1, cannot be confirmed without DNA. This CDR3 contains 16 residues. Germline loops: CDR1 DFQATT, CDR2 SNEGSKA (reference sequence). CDR3 loop: CSARPLGQGEIQPQHF.

The chain couples TRBV24-1 to TRBJ2-3; TCRdb's D call, TRBD1, is unchecked because there is no DNA. From germline, CDR1 is KGHDR and CDR2 SFDVKD. The CDR3 is 12 amino acids. The CDR3 protein is CATAGGSDTQYF.

This chain joins TRBV5-6 and TRBJ2-7. CDR3 length equals 12 residues. CDR1 and CDR2 (germline): SGHDT, YYEEEE. The CDR3 sequence: CASSLARVEQYF.